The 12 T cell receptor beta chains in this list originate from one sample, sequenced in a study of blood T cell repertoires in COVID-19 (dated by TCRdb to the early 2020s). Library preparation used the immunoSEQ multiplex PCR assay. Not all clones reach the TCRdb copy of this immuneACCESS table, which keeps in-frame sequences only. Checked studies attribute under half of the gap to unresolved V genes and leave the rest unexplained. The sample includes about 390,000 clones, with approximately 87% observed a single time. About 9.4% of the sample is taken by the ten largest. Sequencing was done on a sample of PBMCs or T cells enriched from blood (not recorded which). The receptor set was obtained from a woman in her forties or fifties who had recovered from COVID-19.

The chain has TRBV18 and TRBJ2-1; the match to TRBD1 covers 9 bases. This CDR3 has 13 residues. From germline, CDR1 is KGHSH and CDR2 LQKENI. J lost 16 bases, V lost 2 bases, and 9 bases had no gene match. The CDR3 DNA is TGTGCCAGCTCACCAGAAGAGACAGGGGGTATTTTCTTC. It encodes CASSPEETGGIFF.

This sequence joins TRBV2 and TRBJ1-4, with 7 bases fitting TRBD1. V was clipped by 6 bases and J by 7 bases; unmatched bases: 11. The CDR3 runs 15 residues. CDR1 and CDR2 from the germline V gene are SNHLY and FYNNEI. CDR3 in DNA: TGTGCCAGCAGACAACAGGGGTTGGGGGGTGAAAAACTGTTTTTT. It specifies CASRQQGLGGEKLFF.

CDR3 sequence (DNA): TGTGCCAGCAGTGAGACAGGGGCCCCAATTCGAGCTTTCTTT. Residues: CASSETGAPIRAFF. The rearrangement joins TRBV27 to TRBJ1-1; 8 nucleotides agree with TRBD1. In germline, CDR1 is MNHEY, CDR2 SMNVEV (reference sequence). After removal of 5 bases from V and 10 bases from J, the junction contained 12 bases not matched to a gene. There are 14 residues in the CDR3.

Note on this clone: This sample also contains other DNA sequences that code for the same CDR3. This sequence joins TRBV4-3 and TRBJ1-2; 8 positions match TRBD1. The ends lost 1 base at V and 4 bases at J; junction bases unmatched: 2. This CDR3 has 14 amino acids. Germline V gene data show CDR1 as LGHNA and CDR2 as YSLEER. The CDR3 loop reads CASSQGTGFYGYTF. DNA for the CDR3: TGCGCCAGCAGCCAAGGGACAGGGTTCTATGGCTACACCTTC.

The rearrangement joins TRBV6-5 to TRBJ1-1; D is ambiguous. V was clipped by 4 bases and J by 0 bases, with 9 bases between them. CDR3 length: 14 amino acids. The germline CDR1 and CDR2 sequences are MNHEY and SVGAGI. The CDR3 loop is CASSFGSMNTEAFF. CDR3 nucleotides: TGTGCCAGCAGTTTCGGGTCCATGAACACTGAAGCTTTCTTT.

The CDR3 reads CASTRTVQNYGYTF. The CDR3 region has the DNA TGTGCCAGCACCCGGACAGTACAAAACTATGGCTACACCTTC. J is TRBJ1-2 and V is TRBV9, with D tentatively TRBD1 (6 bases). The V end was cut by 6 bases, the J end by 2 bases, with 14 bases between. CDR1 and CDR2 (germline): SGDLS, YYNGEE. The CDR3 contains 14 residues.

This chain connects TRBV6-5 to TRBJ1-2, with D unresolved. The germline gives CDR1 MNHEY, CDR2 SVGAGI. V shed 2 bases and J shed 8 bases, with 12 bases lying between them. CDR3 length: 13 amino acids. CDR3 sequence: CASSYRGLGGYTF. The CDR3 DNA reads TGTGCCAGCAGTTACAGAGGGTTAGGGGGCTACACCTTC.

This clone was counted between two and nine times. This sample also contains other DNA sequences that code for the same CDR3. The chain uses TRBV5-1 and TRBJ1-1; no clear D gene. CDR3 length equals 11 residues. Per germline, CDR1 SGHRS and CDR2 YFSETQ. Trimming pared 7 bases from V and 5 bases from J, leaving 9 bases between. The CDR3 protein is CASRGETEAFF. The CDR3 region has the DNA TGCGCCAGCCGCGGGGAAACTGAAGCTTTCTTT.

DNA of the CDR3: TGTGCCAGTTCGACAGGCAATTCACCCCTCCACTTT. Its translation: CASSTGNSPLHF. V and J are TRBV19 and TRBJ1-6, with D maybe TRBD1 (6 bases). The CDR3 covers 12 residues. Germline V gives CDR1 LNHDA, CDR2 SQIVND (reference sequence). V lost 8 bases to trimming and J lost 7 bases, with 9 bases between them.

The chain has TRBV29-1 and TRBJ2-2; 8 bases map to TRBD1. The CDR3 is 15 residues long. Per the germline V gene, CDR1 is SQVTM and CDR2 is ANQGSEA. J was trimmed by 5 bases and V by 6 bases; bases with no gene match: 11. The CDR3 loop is CSVRIGQGSTGELFF. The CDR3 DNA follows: TGCAGCGTCAGAATTGGACAGGGAAGTACCGGGGAGCTGTTTTTT.

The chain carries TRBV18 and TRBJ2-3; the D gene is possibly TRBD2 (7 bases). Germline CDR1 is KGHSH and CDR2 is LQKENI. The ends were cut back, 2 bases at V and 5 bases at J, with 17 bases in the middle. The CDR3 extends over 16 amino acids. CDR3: CASSPGTGGAVDTQYF. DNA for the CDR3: TGTGCCAGCTCACCAGGGACTGGGGGGGCCGTAGATACGCAGTATTTT.

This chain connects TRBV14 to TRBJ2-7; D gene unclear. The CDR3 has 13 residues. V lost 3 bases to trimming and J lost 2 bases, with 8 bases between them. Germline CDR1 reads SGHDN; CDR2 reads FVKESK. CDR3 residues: CASSHRAAYEQYF. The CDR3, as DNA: TGTGCCAGCAGCCACCGAGCCGCCTACGAGCAGTACTTC.